This record covers a single T cell receptor beta chain. Its antigen is still unknown. The study collected blood at first hyperthyroidism diagnosis, before any ophthalmopathy symptoms arose. Fresh peripheral blood, around 9.3 ml, was the source of the PBMCs. V dropped 3 bases and J dropped 11 bases, with 20 bases sitting between them. The CDR3 consists of 15 residues. Germline values: CDR1 LGHDT, CDR2 YNNKEL (reference sequence). Amplification yielded TCR beta CDR3 regions, with RNA transcripts as the source. The TCR CDR3 was amplified in a first-round RT-PCR using the HTBI primer set. TCRdb re-called the multiplex PCR reads with MiXCR, one entry per CDR3 protein. The table has fewer than 450,000 distinct CDR3 sequences, approximately 17% seen once. The data were obtained in a study of T cells in Graves' hyperthyroidism and ophthalmopathy. Overall study results and limits: Stable hyperthyroidism was separated from ophthalmopathy by a model based on 13 V-J features.

The chain is built from TRBV3-1 and TRBJ2-1; D remains unclear. Sequenced material: blood. This clonotype was obtained from a woman in her 30s with Graves' hyperthyroidism that later progressed to Graves' ophthalmopathy. The CDR3 DNA is TGTGCCAGCAGCCATTACGGATTGAAGAACGGTAAGCAGTTCTTC. Amino acids: CASSHYGLKNGKQFF.